The 20 T cell receptor beta chains listed next were all sequenced from one sample in a study of T cell responses to AZD1222 COVID-19 vaccine. The protocol was immunoSEQ multiplex PCR, while the TCRdb copy is restricted to in-frame clones and leaves out a portion. Of some 64,000 clones in the sample, 76% were seen once. Sequencing was performed on peripheral blood, taken on day 0 of AZD1222 vaccination. Receptors originate from an adult in good health.

This clone was seen a few times. The chain couples TRBV7-4 to TRBJ1-5; possibly TRBD1 for D (5 bases). Germline values: CDR1 SGHVT, CDR2 SQSDAQ. The V and J ends lost 6 bases and 2 bases respectively, with 20 bases between them. This CDR3 is 17 amino acids long. The CDR3 coding sequence is TGTGCCAGCAGTCTTATTAATGGACAATTGGGCAATCAGCCCCAGCATTTT. Translation gives CASSLINGQLGNQPQHF.

This chain connects TRBV5-6 to TRBJ2-7; 7 bases line up with TRBD1. The CDR3 consists of 15 residues. The germline V gene encodes CDR1 SGHDT and CDR2 YYEEEE. With V trimmed by 2 bases and J by 4 bases, 9 bases remained unmatched. Written as DNA, the CDR3 is TGTGCCAGCAGCTTCCAGACAGGGAACTCTTACGAGCAGTACTTC. This codes for CASSFQTGNSYEQYF.

The V gene is TRBV19, the J gene TRBJ1-2, with 7 bases that match TRBD1. The CDR3 runs 13 residues. The junction had 6 bases not matched to a gene; V was cut back by 9 bases and J by 2 bases. CDR1 is LNHDA, CDR2 SQIVND, per germline (reference sequence). The CDR3 DNA reads as TGTGCCAGCCAAACAGGGGAGAACTATGGCTACACCTTC. It is translated as CASQTGENYGYTF.

The chain recombines TRBV4-1 with TRBJ2-1; 9 positions agree with TRBD1. The germline V gene encodes CDR1 MGHRA and CDR2 YSYEKL. The CDR3 consists of 15 residues. V was clipped by 4 bases and J by 5 bases; unmatched bases: 6. CDR3 sequence (DNA): TGCGCCAGCAGCCCTGGACAGGGGTTAGACAATGAGCAGTTCTTC. Its translation: CASSPGQGLDNEQFF.

The chain uses TRBV12-3 or TRBV12-4 and TRBJ1-2, with D hard to call. V dropped 3 bases and J dropped 2 bases, with 7 bases sitting between them. This CDR3 comprises 13 residues. The CDR3 DNA sequence: TGTGCCAGCAGTTTCGGGAGGAACTATGGCTACACCTTC. This translates into CASSFGRNYGYTF.

This clone was seen just once. The rearrangement uses TRBV6-5 and TRBJ2-1; TRBD2 matches 9 bases. V dropped 2 bases and J dropped 2; count of bases not matched to a gene: 1. Germline CDR1 reads MNHEY; CDR2 reads SVGAGI. The CDR3 totals 15 residues. The CDR3 loop is CASSYGGGAYNEQFF. The CDR3, as DNA: TGTGCCAGCAGTTACGGCGGGGGGGCCTACAATGAGCAGTTCTTC.

This rearrangement joins TRBV7-9 to TRBJ1-1; D perhaps matches TRBD1 (5 bases). This CDR3 comprises 14 residues. V was trimmed by 5 bases and J by 2 bases, leaving 12 bases between them. Germline assignment: CDR1 SEHNR and CDR2 FQNEAQ (reference sequence). DNA for the CDR3: TGTGCCAGCAGCCCAGACGGGGGAAACACTGAAGCTTTCTTT. Translated: CASSPDGGNTEAFF.

The chain employs TRBV3-1 (or the pseudogene TRBV3-2) and TRBJ1-1; D remains unclear. Deletions cut 3 bases from V and 1 base from J, with 9 bases between. The CDR3 is made up of 14 amino acids. CDR1 and CDR2 from the germline V gene are LGHDT and YNNKEL (reference sequence). The CDR3 loop reads CASSHGTGNTEAFF. The CDR3 bases are TGTGCCAGCAGCCACGGAACTGGGAACACTGAAGCTTTCTTT.

The J gene is TRBJ1-1, the V gene TRBV18; TRBD1 is a possible D gene (6 bases). The germline V gene encodes CDR1 KGHSH and CDR2 LQKENI. V lost 2 bases, J lost 7 bases, and 14 bases lay in between. The CDR3 spans 14 residues. The CDR3 DNA reads TGTGCCAGCTCACCATCGGGGGGCTCTGGTGAAGCTTTCTTT. Translation: CASSPSGGSGEAFF.

J is TRBJ2-2 and V is TRBV27, with TRBD1 identical over 8 bases. From germline, CDR1 is MNHEY and CDR2 SMNVEV (reference sequence). The CDR3 runs 14 residues. The J segment lost 7 bases and the V segment lost 5 bases, leaving 6 bases of the junction unmatched. Here the CDR3 reads CASSLQGAGGELFF. The CDR3 DNA follows: TGTGCCAGCAGTCTTCAGGGGGCCGGCGGGGAGCTGTTTTTT.

This clone has a handful of counts. The chain uses TRBV27 and TRBJ1-3; D is unclear. Germline loops: CDR1 MNHEY, CDR2 SMNVEV (reference sequence). The CDR3 runs to 14 residues. Trimming pared 6 bases from V and 0 bases from J, leaving 9 bases between. CDR3 residues: CASRTAGSGNTIYF. The CDR3 region has the DNA TGTGCCAGCAGAACCGCCGGCTCTGGAAACACCATATATTTT.

The chain is built from TRBV5-4 and TRBJ2-3; D is perhaps TRBD1 or TRBD2 (5 bases each). The V and J ends lost 3 bases and 6 bases respectively, with 14 bases between them. Per germline, CDR1 SGHNT and CDR2 YYREEE (reference sequence). This CDR3 region has 14 residues. CDR3 sequence: CASSSQSGTDTQYF. In DNA form, the CDR3 reads TGTGCCAGCAGCTCTCAGTCCGGGACGGATACGCAGTATTTT.

This clone was counted once. CDR3 nucleotides: TGTGCCAGCAGTTTCCTTGGACAGGGGGCTGAAGCTTTCTTT. Protein: CASSFLGQGAEAFF. The chain recombines TRBV28 with TRBJ1-1; 10 nucleotides align to TRBD1. CDR1 and CDR2 from the germline V gene are MDHEN and SYDVKM. The CDR3 is 14 amino acids. The V and J ends lost 3 bases and 6 bases, in that order; junction bases with no gene match: 4.

In its sample, this clone was seen once. The chain uses TRBV16 and TRBJ1-1; 8 bases fit TRBD1. Germline V gives CDR1 KGHSY, CDR2 FQNENV. V was pared by 9 bases and J by 3 bases, with 9 bases of the junction left unmatched. This CDR3 comprises 14 residues. The CDR3 reads CASKIQGGDTEAFF. For the CDR3, the DNA is TGTGCCAGTAAAATACAGGGGGGGGACACTGAAGCTTTCTTT.

The chain links TRBV7-3 to TRBJ2-2; 7 positions match TRBD1. With 4 bases clipped from V and 3 bases from J, the junction kept 2 bases outside the gene matches. This CDR3 region has 14 residues. Germline V gene data show CDR1 as SGHTA and CDR2 as FQGTGA. The CDR3 is CASSSGQYTGELFF. The CDR3 DNA follows: TGTGCCAGCAGCTCGGGACAGTACACCGGGGAGCTGTTTTTT.

This clone was detected only a few times. V gene TRBV5-4 combines with J gene TRBJ2-4; D unclear. The length of the CDR3 is 14 residues. V shed 2 bases and J shed 9 bases, with 15 bases lying between them. The germline V gene has CDR1 SGHNT and CDR2 YYREEE (reference sequence). CDR3 protein: CASSFDPVSGIQYF. For the CDR3, the DNA is TGTGCCAGCAGCTTCGACCCAGTATCGGGCATTCAGTACTTC.

The chain links TRBV19 to TRBJ2-1; D possibly corresponds to TRBD2 (6 bases). The CDR3 covers 14 residues. V lost 4 bases to trimming and J lost 8 bases, with 15 bases between them. Germline loops: CDR1 LNHDA, CDR2 SQIVND (reference sequence). Here the CDR3 DNA reads TGTGCCAGTAGTAAGTTTGGGACTCCCCATGAGCAGTTCTTC. It encodes CASSKFGTPHEQFF. The full variable domain, in which reference TRBV19 and TRBJ2-1 provide the parts outside the CDR3, is DGGITQSPKYLFRKEGQNVTLSCEQNLNHDAMYWYRQDPGQGLRLIYYSQIVNDFQKGDIAEGYSVSREKKESFPLTVTSAQKNPTAFYLCASSKFGTPHEQFFGPGTRLTVL.

The genes are TRBV6-4 and TRBJ2-2, with a weak D call TRBD1 (5 bases). Deletions cut 4 bases from V and 4 bases from J, with 10 bases between. This CDR3 contains 14 residues. Germline values: CDR1 MRHNA, CDR2 SNTAGT. The CDR3 DNA reads as TGTGCCAGCAGTGGACAGTTAGGCACCGGGGAGCTGTTTTTT. Translation: CASSGQLGTGELFF.

The genes are TRBV4-2 and TRBJ1-6; the D is unclear. Per germline, CDR1 LGHNA and CDR2 YNFKEQ. The CDR3 has 13 amino acids. The V end was cut by 0 bases, the J end by 8 bases, with 5 bases between. This chain's CDR3 is CASSQDGDSPLHF. DNA of the CDR3: TGTGCCAGCAGCCAAGATGGGGATTCACCCCTCCACTTT.

The sample holds a few counts of this clone. The genes are TRBV19 and TRBJ2-5; D perhaps matches TRBD2 (5 bases). CDR1 is LNHDA and CDR2 is SQIVND in the germline V gene (reference sequence). The CDR3 extends over 14 amino acids. The V and J ends lost 2 bases and 3 bases respectively, with 10 bases between them. The CDR3 region has the DNA TGTGCCAGTAGTATAAGGCGAGGGAAAGAGACCCAGTACTTC. Protein product: CASSIRRGKETQYF. Complete variable domain (other parts from reference TRBV19 and TRBJ2-5): DGGITQSPKYLFRKEGQNVTLSCEQNLNHDAMYWYRQDPGQGLRLIYYSQIVNDFQKGDIAEGYSVSREKKESFPLTVTSAQKNPTAFYLCASSIRRGKETQYFGPGTRLLVL.